This TCR beta chain was recovered during a study of blood T cell repertoires in COVID-19. Germline values: CDR1 MNHEY, CDR2 SVGAGI. The CDR3 loop spans 14 amino acids. Trimming took off 7 bases at V and 5 bases at J, with 17 bases between the two ends. Profiled with immunoSEQ multiplex PCR; TCRdb holds only in-frame clones, not every one. In the table there are over 250,000 clones, 70% to 90% of which are singletons. The specimen sequenced was peripheral blood. The rearrangement links TRBV6-5 to TRBJ1-1; unclear D gene. The sequence derives from an older woman with acute or convalescent COVID-19. CDR3 DNA: TGTGCCAGCAAATCCCCGGCCGGGAGGACTGAAGCTTTCTTT. It specifies CASKSPAGRTEAFF.